The clone carrying this T cell receptor beta chain was picked up a small number of times. This record belongs to a study of T cells after yellow fever vaccination. V lost 1 base, J lost 7 bases, and 13 bases lay in between. Germline V lookup: CDR1 SQVTM, CDR2 ANQGSEA. The CDR3 loop spans 13 amino acids. From the 5' RACE reads, TCRdb called clonotypes with MiXCR, one entry per CDR3 protein. The table records hundreds of thousands of distinct CDR3 sequences, roughly 13% of them present only once. This sequence joins TRBV29-1 and TRBJ1-1, with D possibly matching TRBD1 (6 bases). Here the sequenced sample was PBMCs, taken on the day of the yellow fever booster vaccination. This clonotype originated in a man aged 30 to 39 who received the YFV17D yellow fever vaccine. The DNA of the CDR3 is TGCAGCGTTGAAGGGGCCCAGGGGAGTGAAGCTTTCTTT. Translated, it gives CSVEGAQGSEAFF.